This TCR beta chain originates from a study of OX40 agonist ivuxolimab in advanced cancers. Study summary: Prior anti-PD-1, anti-PD-L1 or anti-CTLA-4 therapy did not bar entry, and more than 35% had some. Study-wide findings and caveats: Expanded peripheral T-cell antigen specificity went undetermined.

This clone has just one count. Its antigen is not known. Cycle 7 day 1, cycle 4 day 1, and baseline were the timepoints at which blood was sampled. Produced via immunoSEQ multiplex PCR; TCRdb's table is partial and in-frame only. Of more than 45,000 clones listed, roughly four fifths are singletons. Trimming cost V 4 bases and J 2 bases, with 8 bases left between them. The CDR3 extends over 13 amino acids. The V gene's germline CDR1 is SGHKS and CDR2 YYEKEE (reference sequence). The rearrangement links TRBV5-5 to TRBJ2-3; no clear D. The clonotype originates from an adult with an advanced solid tumor such as melanoma, head and neck, liver or kidney cancer. Sequenced here: CD4+ or CD8+ T cells sorted from blood, sampled in a trial of the OX40 agonist ivuxolimab. DNA of the CDR3: TGTGCCAGCAGCGCCGGGCCCACAGATACGCAGTATTTT. This codes for CASSAGPTDTQYF.